A single TCR beta chain is shown here with its context. Its antigen is still unknown. These data come from a study of cytomegalovirus exposure and HLA in healthy donors. The PCR was carried out with 60 Vbeta primers and 13 Jbeta primers. Per the study methods: In a later analysis, of some 80 million unique beta chains, some 10 million appeared in at least two donors. Data came from immunoSEQ multiplex PCR; TCRdb stores just in-frame clones and leaves some out. V and J calls and clone size are as listed in that table; D and trimming were resolved from the DNA. The sample lists 84,000 or so clones, approximately 79% occurring once. Regarding the study as a whole: Among the CMV-associated chains, three were confirmed in vitro as specific for CMV antigens.

This CDR3 spans 16 amino acids. The trim removed 8 bases at V and 4 bases at J, leaving 16 bases unmatched. Germline assignment: CDR1 MRHNA and CDR2 SNTAGT. The clonotype was recovered from a man aged 25 to 40 in good health and CMV-seronegative. The specimen was PBMCs. The gene calls are TRBV6-4 and TRBJ2-7, with TRBD1 matching 8 bases. As DNA, the CDR3 is TGTGCCAGCGGAGAACCGACAGGGGTGGGTAGGTACGAGCAGTACTTC. Translating gives CASGEPTGVGRYEQYF.